One sample yielded the 5 T cell receptor beta chains listed below, sequenced in a study of blood T cell repertoires in COVID-19. TCRdb's table, derived via immunoSEQ multiplex PCR, lists solely in-frame clones and lacks some. This sample has about 380,000 clones, with more than 70% found just once. The sequenced material came from PBMCs or T cells enriched from blood (not recorded which). These TCRs come from a woman aged 18-29 years who had recovered from COVID-19.

The chain joins TRBV18 to TRBJ1-6; D perhaps matches TRBD1 (6 bases). Germline CDR1 and CDR2: KGHSH and LQKENI. The CDR3 has 16 residues. V dropped 6 bases and J dropped 8 bases, with 20 bases sitting between them. CDR3 amino acids: CASSSGAFRRDSPLHF. The CDR3 nucleotides are TGTGCCAGCTCCTCAGGGGCATTCCGAAGGGATTCACCCCTCCACTTT.

The chain is built from TRBV19 and TRBJ2-1; D is unclear. The length of the CDR3 is 14 residues. The V and J ends lost 5 bases and 8 bases respectively, with 16 bases between them. CDR1 and CDR2 (germline): LNHDA, SQIVND (reference sequence). The CDR3 spells CASSVKESVYEQFF. CDR3 sequence (DNA): TGTGCCAGTAGTGTGAAGGAGTCAGTATATGAGCAGTTCTTC.

V gene TRBV6-1 combines with J gene TRBJ1-2; D is unclear. Looked up from germline, CDR1 is MNHNS and CDR2 is SASEGT. Trimming removed 1 base at V and 5 bases at J, with 8 bases between. The CDR3 covers 13 residues. CDR3 region: CASSEGAYYGYTF. DNA for the CDR3: TGTGCCAGCAGTGAAGGGGCATATTATGGCTACACCTTC.

The genes are TRBV12-3 or TRBV12-4 and TRBJ1-2; D not resolved. Trimming stripped 6 bases from V and 4 bases from J, with 12 bases between. CDR3 size: 13 residues. CDR3 in DNA: TGTGCCAGCAGCTCGGGATCCAGCTATGGCTACACCTTC. Translating gives CASSSGSSYGYTF.

V gene TRBV12-5 combines with J gene TRBJ2-2; 9 nucleotides agree with TRBD1. The trim removed 0 bases at V and 0 bases at J, leaving 11 bases unmatched. The CDR3 is made up of 20 amino acids. Germline CDR1 and CDR2: LGHNT and FRNRAP. CDR3 sequence: CASGLVIPFYRGPNTGELFF. CDR3 in DNA: TGTGCTAGTGGTTTGGTAATCCCTTTTTACAGGGGGCCGAACACCGGGGAGCTGTTTTTT.